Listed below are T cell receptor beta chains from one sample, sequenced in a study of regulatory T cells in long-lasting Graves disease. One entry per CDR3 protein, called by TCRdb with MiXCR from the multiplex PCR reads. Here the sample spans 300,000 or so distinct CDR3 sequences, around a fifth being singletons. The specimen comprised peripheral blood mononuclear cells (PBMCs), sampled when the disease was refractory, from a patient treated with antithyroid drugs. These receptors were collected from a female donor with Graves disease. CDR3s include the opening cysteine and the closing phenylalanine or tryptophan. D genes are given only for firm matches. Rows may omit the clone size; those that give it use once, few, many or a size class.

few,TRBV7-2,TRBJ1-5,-,TGTGCCAGCAGCCTAGAGGGGGGTGTGAATCAGCCCCAGCATTTT,CASSLEGGVNQPQHF
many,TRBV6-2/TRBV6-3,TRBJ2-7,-,TGTGCCAGCAGTTACGGGGCACTTTACTCCTACGAGCAGTACTTC,CASSYGALYSYEQYF
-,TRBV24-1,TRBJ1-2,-,TGTGCCACCAGTGATGGGCAGGGTGGTGGCTACACCTTC,CATSDGQGGGYTF
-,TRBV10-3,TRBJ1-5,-,TGTGCCATCAGTGAGCGTGTCAGCAATCAGCCCCAGCATTTT,CAISERVSNQPQHF
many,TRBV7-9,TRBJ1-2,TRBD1,TGTGCCAGCAGCTTAGGACAGGGGGCAACAGGCGGCTACACCTTC,CASSLGQGATGGYTF
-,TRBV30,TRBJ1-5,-,TGTGCCTGGTCGGACGGGAATCAGCCCCAGCATTTT,CAWSDGNQPQHF
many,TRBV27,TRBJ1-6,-,TGTGCCAGCAGTTTAACCGCGGGGGGGGGCTGGTCACCCCTCCACTTT,CASSLTAGGGWSPLHF
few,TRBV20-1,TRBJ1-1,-,TGCAGTGCTAGGATTTTGGGAATGAACACTGAAGCTTTCTTT,CSARILGMNTEAFF
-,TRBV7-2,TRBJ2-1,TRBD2,TGTGCCAGCGGTAGCGGGAGCTCCTACAATGAGCAGTTCTTC,CASGSGSSYNEQFF
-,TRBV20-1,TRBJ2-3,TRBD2,TGCAGTGCCGTGATGAGCGGGGGGTTCATAGATACGCAGTATTTT,CSAVMSGGFIDTQYF
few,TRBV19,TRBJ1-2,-,TGTGCCAGTAGTGCGGATCCTCCTTGGTATGGCTACACCTTC,CASSADPPWYGYTF
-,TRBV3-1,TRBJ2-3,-,TGTGCCAGCAGCCAACAGCGGCGGATCAGCACAGATACGCAGTATTTT,CASSQQRRISTDTQYF
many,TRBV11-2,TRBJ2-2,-,TGTGCCAGCAGCTTGAGCCTCGGGGAGCTGTTTTTT,CASSLSLGELFF
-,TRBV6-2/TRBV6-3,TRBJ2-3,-,TGTGCCAGCAGTTACTCAGGGGATACGCAGTATTTT,CASSYSGDTQYF
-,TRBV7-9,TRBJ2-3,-,TGTGCCAGCAGCTCGACTAGTCTTCCCACAGATACGCAGTATTTT,CASSSTSLPTDTQYF
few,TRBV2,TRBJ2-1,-,TGTGCCAGCAGTGACAGGCCCTACAATGAGCAGTTCTTC,CASSDRPYNEQFF
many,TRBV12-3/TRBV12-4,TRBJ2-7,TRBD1,TGTGCCAGCAGCCGGGACAGGTCAGGCAAGGAGCAGTACTTC,CASSRDRSGKEQYF